This TCR beta chain was recorded in a study of T cells in Graves' hyperthyroidism and ophthalmopathy. Study findings and constraints: Ophthalmopathy prediction by the model preceded onset by a median approximately six months.

At least ten counts were recorded for this clonotype. Antigen unknown. What was amplified from RNA transcripts were TCR beta CDR3 regions. The HTBI primer set drove a first-round RT-PCR of the TCR CDR3. Using its own MiXCR run on the multiplex PCR reads, TCRdb lists one record per CDR3 protein. The sample yields about 290,000 distinct CDR3 sequences, around a sixth seen once. Stable Graves' hyperthyroidism meant no ophthalmopathy progression within 18 months. In patients aged 18 to 65, hyperthyroidism was newly diagnosed, with duration under 2 months. The V end lost 4 bases, the J end lost 6 bases, and 12 bases lay between the germline ends. The CDR3 runs to 13 residues. Per germline, CDR1 SGHRS and CDR2 YFSETQ.

This receptor was identified in a man younger than 40 with Graves' hyperthyroidism. The V call is TRBV5-1, the J call TRBJ2-3, with D uncertain. The sample was blood. CDR3 sequence reads: CASSLGPGDTQYF. In nucleotides, the CDR3 is TGCGCCAGCAGCCTGGGTCCCGGGGATACGCAGTATTTT.